This TCR beta chain came from a study of cytomegalovirus exposure and HLA in healthy donors. Study results and caveats: Differences between HLA loci emerged in a later analysis of TCR association rates, with DRB1 most and HLA-C fewest. For most subjects, TCR beta sequences were reported to predict HLA-A and HLA-B alleles with accuracy. Some V segments could not be told apart, so they were left out, TRBV6-2 and TRBV6-3 among them.

Researchers ran the PCR with 60 Vbeta and 13 Jbeta primers. Sequencing was performed with immunoSEQ multiplex PCR; in TCRdb, only in-frame clones are kept and a portion is missing. Found here are about 98,000 clones, about 74% of them singletons; the top ten hold 1.8%. CDR3 length: 14 residues. CDR1 is MDHEN, CDR2 SYDVKM, per germline. The V end was cut by 8 bases, the J end by 6 bases, with 17 bases between. Comments on this clone: Its antigen is currently unknown.

Donors had nominal health at sampling but likely had unrecorded immune exposures. The specimen sequenced was PBMCs. The clonotype comes from a male donor in good health and CMV-seronegative. This chain links TRBV28 with TRBJ2-4; D is possibly TRBD2 (6 bases). The DNA of the CDR3 is TGTGCCAGCTGCCCCCAGAACGGGGGAAACATTCAGTACTTC. This translates into CASCPQNGGNIQYF. Based on the CDR3 plus reference TRBV28 and TRBJ2-4, the full variable domain is DVKVTQSSRYLVKRTGEKVFLECVQDMDHENMFWYRQDPGLGLRLIYFSYDVKMKEKGDIPEGYSVSREKKERFSLILESASTNQTSMYLCASCPQNGGNIQYFGAGTRLSVL.